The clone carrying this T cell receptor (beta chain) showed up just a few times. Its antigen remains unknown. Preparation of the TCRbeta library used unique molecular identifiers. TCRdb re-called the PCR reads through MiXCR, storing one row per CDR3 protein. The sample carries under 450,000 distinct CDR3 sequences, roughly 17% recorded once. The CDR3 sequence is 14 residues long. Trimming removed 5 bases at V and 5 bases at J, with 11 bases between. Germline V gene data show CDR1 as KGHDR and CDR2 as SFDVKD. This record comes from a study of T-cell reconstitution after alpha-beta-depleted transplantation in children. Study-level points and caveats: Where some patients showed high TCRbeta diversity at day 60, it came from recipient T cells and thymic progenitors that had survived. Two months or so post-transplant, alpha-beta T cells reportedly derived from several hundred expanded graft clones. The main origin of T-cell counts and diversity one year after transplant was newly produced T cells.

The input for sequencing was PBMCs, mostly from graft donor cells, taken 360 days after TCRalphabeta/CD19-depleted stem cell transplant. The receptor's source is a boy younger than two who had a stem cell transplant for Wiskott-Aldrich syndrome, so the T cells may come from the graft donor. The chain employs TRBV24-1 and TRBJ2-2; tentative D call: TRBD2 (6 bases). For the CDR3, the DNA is TGTGCCACCAGTGGGAGGGAGCTTACCGGGGAGCTGTTTTTT. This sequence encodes CATSGRELTGELFF.